Given below is one TCR beta chain in context. Its antigen is unidentified. These data belong to a study of CD4 T cells in relation to SARS-CoV-2 and coronaviruses. The overall study: PBMCs were cultured with antigen for roughly 9 days before TCR beta sequencing.

Before the COVID-19 pandemic, during about 2011-2019, CD4+ T cells were taken from unexposed donors. After roughly 9 days of culture, CD4+ T cells were isolated. TCRdb's table, derived via immunoSEQ multiplex PCR, lists solely in-frame clones and lacks some. The profile shows fewer than 25,000 clones, approximately 82% of them singletons. V lost 4 bases, J lost 2 bases, and 2 bases stayed unmatched. This CDR3 region has 15 residues. Looked up from germline, CDR1 is SNHLY and CDR2 is FYNNEI. Sample: CD4+ T cells from PBMCs, cultured in vitro. The V and J genes are TRBV2 and TRBJ2-7; TRBD2 matches 13 bases. The TCR comes from a human donor in good health. CDR3 DNA: TGTGCCAGCAGTGCTGGGACTAGCGGGACCTACGAGCAGTACTTC. Amino acid sequence: CASSAGTSGTYEQYF. The variable domain in full, completed from reference TRBV2 and TRBJ2-7, reads EPEVTQTPSHQVTQMGQEVILRCVPISNHLYFYWYRQILGQKVEFLVSFYNNEISEKSEIFDDQFSVERPDGSNFTLKIRSTKLEDSAMYFCASSAGTSGTYEQYFGPGTRLTVT.